The 26 T cell receptor beta chains presented below share a single source sample, sequenced in a study of human T cells and chemical hapten exposure. Time point reported: pre-sensitization, week 0. Treatment indicated: therapeutic diphenylcyclopropenone sensitization with weekly scalp DPC. Via MiXCR, TCRdb re-called the RACE reads, giving one row per CDR3 protein. There are 87,000 or so distinct CDR3 sequences in the sample; 8% to 10% occur only once, and 3.6% lies in the top ten. The specimen was whole blood, collected in connection with sensitization to the hapten diphenylcyclopropenone (DPC). These receptor sequences come from a woman aged 40 to 55 with alopecia areata. Some clones in this sample may be carry-over from other donors' samples.

This clonotype was found many times. V is TRBV5-5 and J is TRBJ1-5; D is perhaps TRBD1 (5 bases). In germline, CDR1 is SGHKS, CDR2 YYEKEE (reference sequence). CDR3 length equals 16 residues. The germline V and J ends were trimmed by 0 bases and 0 bases, with 10 bases remaining between them. The CDR3 loop reads CASSLGGTYSNQPQHF. The CDR3 nucleotides are TGTGCCAGCAGCTTGGGAGGGACTTATAGCAATCAGCCCCAGCATTTT.

Ten or more counts support this clonotype. This rearrangement joins TRBV12-3 or TRBV12-4 to TRBJ1-4; D remains ambiguous. Trimming took off 6 bases at V and 8 bases at J, with 7 bases between the two ends. This CDR3 region has 11 residues. Here the CDR3 DNA reads TGTGCCAGCAGCTCCAGAGAAAAACTGTTTTTT. It is translated as CASSSREKLFF.

This clonotype has a handful of counts. The CDR3 DNA is TGCAGTGCTCTGTCAGGGACCAAAAACATTCAGTACTTC. Translating gives CSALSGTKNIQYF. The V gene is TRBV20-1, the J gene TRBJ2-4, with TRBD1 as a possible D gene (5 bases). Between the trimmed V and J ends, which lost 5 bases and 2 bases, there was a span of 10 bases. CDR1 is DFQATT and CDR2 is SNEGSKA in the germline V gene (reference sequence). The CDR3 is made up of 13 amino acids.

On this clonotype itself: A much larger clone lies one base from this, so it may be a read error. The V gene is TRBV6-2 or TRBV6-3, the J gene TRBJ2-3; 9 bases match TRBD1. V shed 5 bases, J shed 0 bases, and the junction held 9 bases outside the gene matches. This CDR3 spans 17 amino acids. CDR1 MNHEY and CDR2 SVGEGT come from the germline V gene. CDR3 amino acids: CASSQITGGLSTDTQYF. The CDR3 DNA sequence: TGTGCCAGCAGTCAAATCACAGGGGGCTTGAGCACAGATACGCAGTATTTT.

This clonotype was picked up many times. The J gene is TRBJ1-1, the V gene TRBV11-1; TRBD1 matches at 8 bases. CDR1 and CDR2 from the germline V gene are SGHAT and FQDESV (reference sequence). V shed 3 bases, J shed 0 bases, and the junction held 6 bases outside the gene matches. The CDR3 covers 16 residues. The CDR3 loop is CASSFQRTGMNTEAFF. The CDR3 nucleotides are TGTGCCAGCAGCTTCCAACGGACAGGGATGAACACTGAAGCTTTCTTT.

This clonotype was seen a few times. The rearrangement uses TRBV20-1 and TRBJ2-7, with 10 bases matching TRBD1. From germline, CDR1 is DFQATT and CDR2 SNEGSKA (reference sequence). V dropped 0 bases and J dropped 7; count of bases not matched to a gene: 6. The CDR3 runs 14 residues. The DNA of the CDR3 is TGCAGTGCTAGAGATCGGACAGGGGGGCGGGAGCAGTACTTC. Translated: CSARDRTGGREQYF.

This clonotype was found many times. The CDR3 loop reads CASSYQEEYNEQFF. The CDR3, as DNA: TGTGCCAGCAGTTACCAAGAAGAGTACAATGAGCAGTTCTTC. This chain uses TRBV6-2 or TRBV6-3 with TRBJ2-1, with unresolved D. Germline V gene sequence: CDR1 MNHEY, CDR2 SVGEGT. V was trimmed by 2 bases and J by 4 bases, leaving 9 bases between them. The CDR3 totals 14 residues.

At least ten counts were recorded for this clonotype. This CDR3 reads CASRTSGTSTDTQYF. The CDR3 DNA is TGTGCCAGCAGAACTAGCGGGACTAGCACAGATACGCAGTATTTT. The chain carries TRBV5-6 and TRBJ2-3; 10 bases map to TRBD2. The junction had 3 bases not matched to a gene; V was cut back by 5 bases and J by 0 bases. Germline assignment: CDR1 SGHDT and CDR2 YYEEEE. The CDR3 has 15 residues.

This clonotype was picked up many times. This rearrangement joins TRBV4-1 to TRBJ1-5; no definite D call. The germline V and J ends were trimmed by 1 base and 0 bases, with 7 bases remaining between them. In germline, CDR1 is MGHRA, CDR2 YSYEKL. The CDR3 has 15 amino acids. In DNA form, the CDR3 reads TGCGCCAGCAGCCAAGGGAGGGTTAGCAATCAGCCCCAGCATTTT. Its protein is CASSQGRVSNQPQHF.

This clonotype was recorded many times. This chain uses TRBV20-1 with TRBJ1-3, with 8 bases lining up with TRBD1. CDR3 size: 16 residues. The trim removed 0 bases at V and 3 bases at J, leaving 7 bases unmatched. The germline gives CDR1 DFQATT, CDR2 SNEGSKA (reference sequence). The CDR3 DNA reads TGCAGTGCTAGAGATCGGTACAGGGGGATTGGAAACACCATATATTTT. This sequence encodes CSARDRYRGIGNTIYF.

This clonotype was detected many times. The gene calls are TRBV6-1 and TRBJ2-5, with 8 bases aligning to TRBD1. CDR3 length: 14 residues. Trimming took 2 bases from V and 4 from J; bases not matched to a gene: 3. Germline CDR1 is MNHNS and CDR2 is SASEGT. CDR3 residues: CASSESGGSETQYF. The CDR3 bases are TGTGCCAGCAGTGAATCAGGGGGCTCAGAGACCCAGTACTTC.

In this sample, this clonotype turned up many times. The rearrangement uses TRBV9 and TRBJ1-1, with unresolved D. CDR1 is SGDLS and CDR2 is YYNGEE in the germline V gene. The CDR3 totals 15 residues. Trimming shortened V by 0 bases and J by 1 base, and 10 bases separated the two germline ends. The CDR3 region is CASSVVFGSNTEAFF. The CDR3, as DNA: TGTGCCAGCAGCGTAGTATTCGGATCGAACACTGAAGCTTTCTTT.

This clonotype came up many times. The CDR3 loop reads CASSQAGESYNEQFF. In DNA form, the CDR3 reads TGTGCCAGCAGCCAGGCCGGGGAGTCCTACAATGAGCAGTTCTTC. The J gene is TRBJ2-1, the V gene TRBV9; weak D call: TRBD2 (5 bases). V was pared by 4 bases and J by 1 base, with 12 bases between. The CDR3 totals 15 residues. Germline V gives CDR1 SGDLS, CDR2 YYNGEE.

This clonotype was seen at least ten times. The chain links TRBV27 to TRBJ2-7; D is uncertain. CDR1 is MNHEY, CDR2 SMNVEV, per germline (reference sequence). V was shortened by 8 bases and J by 1 base, with 6 bases between the two germline ends. This CDR3 region has 11 residues. Written as DNA, the CDR3 is TGTGCCAGCGCATCATCCTACGAGCAGTACTTC. Translating gives CASASSYEQYF.

The V call is TRBV3-1, the J call TRBJ2-4; either TRBD1 or TRBD2 may fit D (5 bases each). CDR1 LGHDT and CDR2 YNNKEL come from the germline V gene (reference sequence). Between the trimmed V and J ends, which lost 4 bases and 0 bases, there was a span of 13 bases. This CDR3 is 16 amino acids long. CDR3 region: CASSLVGGGAKNIQYF. In nucleotides, the CDR3 is TGTGCCAGCAGCCTAGTCGGTGGGGGAGCCAAAAACATTCAGTACTTC.

This clonotype was seen many times. V usage is TRBV10-1 and J usage is TRBJ2-3; 9 nucleotides line up with TRBD1. CDR1 and CDR2 from the germline V gene are WNHNN and SYGVQD (reference sequence). V lost 2 bases, J lost 4 bases, and 4 bases stayed unmatched. CDR3 size: 15 residues. This CDR3 is CASSEGQGKSDTQYF. CDR3 nucleotide sequence: TGCGCCAGCAGTGAGGGACAGGGGAAATCAGATACGCAGTATTTT.

This clonotype has more than one count but fewer than ten. V and J are TRBV3-1 and TRBJ1-3; no clear D gene. The CDR3 has 16 amino acids. V was trimmed by 3 bases and J by 0 bases, leaving 12 bases between them. The germline CDR1 and CDR2 sequences are LGHDT and YNNKEL (reference sequence). CDR3 sequence: CASSQVGLSSGNTIYF. As DNA, the CDR3 is TGTGCCAGCAGCCAGGTTGGACTGAGCTCTGGAAACACCATATATTTT.

This clonotype was counted at least ten times. The chain is built from TRBV5-4 and TRBJ2-2; D is uncertain. Trimming cost V 6 bases and J 5 bases, with 8 bases left between them. Per germline, CDR1 SGHNT and CDR2 YYREEE (reference sequence). This CDR3 has 12 amino acids. The CDR3 DNA reads TGTGCCAGCACCCCGGAGACCGGGGAGCTGTTTTTT. This translates into CASTPETGELFF.

In its sample, this clonotype was seen many times. This chain joins TRBV6-2 or TRBV6-3 and TRBJ2-3; 10 bases match TRBD2. From germline, CDR1 is MNHEY and CDR2 SVGEGT. The CDR3 covers 21 residues. V lost 0 bases and J lost 4; bases outside the gene matches: 19. The chain's CDR3 is CASSYSRASGGLRLFADTQYF. The CDR3 DNA is TGTGCCAGCAGTTACTCGAGGGCTAGCGGGGGTCTGAGGCTTTTCGCAGATACGCAGTATTTT.

Ten or more counts support this clonotype. The chain has TRBV18 and TRBJ2-1; TRBD1 aligns across 7 bases. The J segment lost 10 bases and the V segment lost 3 bases, leaving 18 bases of the junction unmatched. Germline V gives CDR1 KGHSH, CDR2 LQKENI. This CDR3 has 17 residues. This CDR3 is CASSPSGPGTVLEEQFF. The CDR3, as DNA: TGTGCCAGCTCACCTTCGGGCCCCGGGACAGTTCTTGAAGAGCAGTTCTTC.

This clonotype showed up just a few times. V gene TRBV3-1 combines with J gene TRBJ2-7; either TRBD1 or TRBD2 may fit D (7 bases each). Germline V lookup: CDR1 LGHDT, CDR2 YNNKEL (reference sequence). This CDR3 has 17 residues. V was trimmed by 4 bases and J by 5 bases, leaving 24 bases between them. The CDR3 nucleotides are TGTGCCAGCAGCCCCCCAGGGGGAGGGGTTTTGTTCAACGAGCAGTACTTC. Translated, it gives CASSPPGGGVLFNEQYF.

In its sample, this clonotype was seen once. J is TRBJ2-7 and V is TRBV7-9; tentatively, D is TRBD1 or TRBD2 (6 bases each). Trimming took 4 bases from V and 2 from J, leaving 15 bases between them. The CDR3 spans 15 residues. Germline assignment: CDR1 SEHNR and CDR2 FQNEAQ (reference sequence). The CDR3 region is CASSSGGPRAYEQYF. In DNA, the CDR3 is TGTGCCAGCAGCTCTGGGGGGCCGAGGGCCTACGAGCAGTACTTC.

This clonotype was observed a few times. The chain couples TRBV20-1 to TRBJ2-3; D not certain. The CDR3 sequence is 14 residues long. CDR1 and CDR2 (germline): DFQATT, SNEGSKA (reference sequence). The ends were cut back, 2 bases at V and 0 bases at J, with 9 bases in the middle. CDR3 sequence reads: CSARQITSTDTQYF. CDR3 coding DNA: TGCAGTGCTAGACAGATTACTAGCACAGATACGCAGTATTTT.

This chain links TRBV6-1 with TRBJ2-7; D possibly uses TRBD1 or TRBD2 (6 bases each). This CDR3 is built from 14 residues. V was cut by 7 bases and J by 1 base, with 14 bases left in between. CDR1 MNHNS and CDR2 SASEGT come from the germline V gene. CDR3 bases: TGTGCCAGCATCATGGAGGGGGGATCCTACGAGCAGTACTTC. Its translation: CASIMEGGSYEQYF.

This clonotype was recorded a few times. This chain uses TRBV21-1 with TRBJ1-1. TRBV21-1 is a listed pseudogene. The CDR3 contains 14 residues. CDR3 in DNA: TGTGCCAGCAGCAAAGCTGCGTGTAACACTGAAGCTTTCTTT. Amino acids: CASSKAACNTEAFF.

This clonotype was recorded many times. The CDR3 reads CASSLYRDAGNTIYF. The DNA for the CDR3 is TGTGCCAGCAGTTTATACAGGGATGCTGGAAACACCATATATTTT. This chain links TRBV28 with TRBJ1-3; D is possibly TRBD1 (6 bases). The CDR3 runs 15 residues. The germline gives CDR1 MDHEN, CDR2 SYDVKM. V lost 1 base to trimming and J lost 2 bases, with 9 bases between them.